The following is a T cell receptor (beta chain) sequence with its context. The sample belongs to a study of shared clonotypes between healthy human individuals. The repertoire was sequenced with immunoSEQ multiplex PCR; TCRdb's copy has only in-frame clones and lacks some. This table has roughly 2,000,000 clones, just under 95% appearing once. Terminally differentiated effector memory CD45RA+ cells were excluded from the naive CD8 cells, which were CD45RO-negative and positively selected for CCR7. Germline V CDR1 and CDR2: MGHRA, YSYEKL. Trimming stripped 5 bases from V and 5 bases from J, with 16 bases between. The length of the CDR3 is 14 residues.

The genes are TRBV4-1 and TRBJ2-7, with D possibly being TRBD1 (6 bases). The sample comprised naive CD8+ T cells sorted from blood. The clonotype comes from a man aged 18 to 29 in good health. The CDR3 nucleotides read TGCGCCAGCAGCACTGTTGGGGGCGGCGACGAGCAGTACTTC. It codes for CASSTVGGGDEQYF.